The rows below give T cell receptor beta chains drawn from one sample of a study of T cell responses to AZD1222 COVID-19 vaccine. Data came from immunoSEQ multiplex PCR; TCRdb stores just in-frame clones and leaves some out. The repertoire holds some 100,000 clones, with roughly 90% as singletons. This specimen consisted of peripheral blood, obtained on day 0 of AZD1222 vaccination. The receptor set was obtained from an adult in good health. CDR3s include the opening cysteine and the closing phenylalanine or tryptophan. The order of the fields is V gene, clone size, D gene, J gene, CDR3 DNA, CDR3 protein. D genes are given only for firm matches. A clone size is listed for some rows: how often the clone was seen (once, few, many), or a class if it is expanded.

v_gene: TRBV5-1
abundance: -
d_gene: TRBD2
j_gene: TRBJ2-1
CDR3nt: TGCGCCAGCAGCTTAAAGCCCGGGACTAGCTTTAATGAGCAGTTCTTC
CDR3aa: CASSLKPGTSFNEQFF

v_gene: TRBV30
abundance: -
d_gene: TRBD1
j_gene: TRBJ2-7
CDR3nt: TGTGCCTGGAGTGATGGACAGGGGGACGAGCAGTACTTC
CDR3aa: CAWSDGQGDEQYF

v_gene: TRBV9
abundance: -
d_gene: -
j_gene: TRBJ1-3
CDR3nt: TGTGCCAGCAGCGTAGATGGGGTCAGCTCTGGAAACACCATATATTTT
CDR3aa: CASSVDGVSSGNTIYF

v_gene: TRBV29-1
abundance: -
d_gene: -
j_gene: TRBJ1-2
CDR3nt: TGCAGCGTTGAAGAGTCTAACTATGGCTACACCTTC
CDR3aa: CSVEESNYGYTF

v_gene: TRBV24-1
abundance: -
d_gene: -
j_gene: TRBJ1-2
CDR3nt: TGTGCCACCAGTGCCATGGGGGGGGCAAACTATGGCTACACCTTC
CDR3aa: CATSAMGGANYGYTF

v_gene: TRBV7-2
abundance: -
d_gene: -
j_gene: TRBJ2-2
CDR3nt: TGTGCCAGCAGCTTATCTTCGAACACCGGGGAGCTGTTTTTT
CDR3aa: CASSLSSNTGELFF

v_gene: TRBV27
abundance: once
d_gene: TRBD1
j_gene: TRBJ1-1
CDR3nt: TGTGCCAGCAGTGAACAGGGGCGAACTGAAGCTTTCTTT
CDR3aa: CASSEQGRTEAFF

v_gene: TRBV4-3
abundance: few
d_gene: TRBD1
j_gene: TRBJ2-7
CDR3nt: TGCGCCAGCAGCCAGGACATCTCCGGGACAGGGAACGAGCAGTACTTC
CDR3aa: CASSQDISGTGNEQYF

v_gene: TRBV3-1/TRBV3-2
abundance: -
d_gene: TRBD2
j_gene: TRBJ2-1
CDR3nt: TGTGCCAGCAGTTCCCTAGCGGGAGGTGGTCAGTTCTTC
CDR3aa: CASSSLAGGGQFF

v_gene: TRBV7-2
abundance: -
d_gene: -
j_gene: TRBJ2-7
CDR3nt: TGTGCCAGCAGCTTAGCGCCGGACCCAAACGAGCAGTACTTC
CDR3aa: CASSLAPDPNEQYF

v_gene: TRBV12-2
abundance: -
d_gene: -
j_gene: TRBJ1-2
CDR3nt: TGTGCAAGTCGCGACCCGGGACGGGCCTATGGCTACACCTTC
CDR3aa: CASRDPGRAYGYTF

v_gene: TRBV27
abundance: once
d_gene: TRBD2
j_gene: TRBJ2-1
CDR3nt: TGTGCCAGCAGTGAGCTAGCGGGGGGCAATGAGCAGTTCTTC
CDR3aa: CASSELAGGNEQFF

v_gene: TRBV7-2
abundance: -
d_gene: -
j_gene: TRBJ2-3
CDR3nt: TGTGCCAGCAGCTCATTTTGGGGAGATACGCAGTATTTT
CDR3aa: CASSSFWGDTQYF

v_gene: TRBV4-1
abundance: few
d_gene: -
j_gene: TRBJ1-4
CDR3nt: TGCGCCAGCAGCCAAGGACCAACTAATGAAAAACTGTTTTTT
CDR3aa: CASSQGPTNEKLFF

v_gene: TRBV2
abundance: -
d_gene: TRBD1
j_gene: TRBJ2-7
CDR3nt: TGTGCCAGCATTCAGGACAGGGGGTTGGACGAGCAGTACTTC
CDR3aa: CASIQDRGLDEQYF

v_gene: TRBV7-2
abundance: -
d_gene: TRBD1
j_gene: TRBJ2-7
CDR3nt: TGTGCCAGCAGCTTCGTGACAGGGGGATCGTCCTACGAGCAGTACTTC
CDR3aa: CASSFVTGGSSYEQYF

v_gene: TRBV6-1
abundance: -
d_gene: -
j_gene: TRBJ1-2
CDR3nt: TGTGCCAGCAGTGAAGTTTATGGACAGTCTTCCTTCACCTTC
CDR3aa: CASSEVYGQSSFTF